Below, 8 T cell receptor beta chains from the same sample are listed, as sequenced in a study of T cell responses to AZD1222 COVID-19 vaccine listed by TCRdb under 2021. Interpreted using the paper, the time point label stands for: baseline before first vaccination. The library came from the immunoSEQ multiplex PCR assay. Here the immuneACCESS table is served through TCRdb, limited to in-frame sequences with V and J called. Missing clones are a known gap in these copies; in checked studies unresolved V genes cover under half, and the rest lacks a known reason. The sample contains 170,000 or so clones, 93% of them found a single time. The top ten hold over 0.7% of the sample. The input for sequencing was peripheral blood, taken on day 0 of AZD1222 vaccination. These receptors were obtained from an adult in good health.

The V call is TRBV6-5, the J call TRBJ2-7, with D possibly called TRBD1 or TRBD2 (7 bases each). The germline V and J ends were trimmed by 6 bases and 4 bases, with 19 bases remaining between them. This CDR3 contains 15 residues. The germline gives CDR1 MNHEY, CDR2 SVGAGI. The CDR3 DNA reads TGTGCCAGCAGACATCGCCAGGGGGGGTTTTACGAGCAGTACTTC. Amino acid sequence: CASRHRQGGFYEQYF.

The V and J genes are TRBV11-2 and TRBJ2-2; 10 positions match TRBD2. Germline loops: CDR1 SGHAT, CDR2 FQNNGV. V lost 5 bases, J lost 3 bases, and 9 bases stayed unmatched. The CDR3 runs 17 residues. CDR3 sequence: CASSPRLAGEDTGELFF. Written as DNA, the CDR3 is TGTGCCAGCAGCCCCCGTCTAGCGGGAGAAGACACCGGGGAGCTGTTTTTT.

Here the CDR3 reads CASSRGGLINEQYF. The DNA for the CDR3 is TGTGCCAGCAGCCGCGGGGGGTTGATCAACGAGCAGTACTTC. The rearrangement links TRBV7-6 to TRBJ2-7, with 8 bases matching TRBD2. V dropped 5 bases and J dropped 5; count of bases not matched to a gene: 8. Germline CDR1 and CDR2: SGHVS and FNYEAQ. This CDR3 contains 14 residues.

The rearrangement links TRBV27 to TRBJ1-1, with D possibly TRBD1 on 6 matching bases. The CDR3 extends over 17 amino acids. Germline lookup yields CDR1 MNHEY and CDR2 SMNVEV (reference sequence). Trimming removed 6 bases at V and 1 base at J, with 21 bases between. CDR3: CASRKTVRGSRNTEAFF. In DNA form, the CDR3 reads TGTGCCAGCAGGAAAACTGTGAGGGGGAGTAGGAACACTGAAGCTTTCTTT.

The table lists this clone with a count of one. This chain uses TRBV3-1 (or the pseudogene TRBV3-2) with TRBJ2-7, with D possibly matching TRBD2 (6 bases). In germline, CDR1 is LGHDT, CDR2 YNNKEL (reference sequence). With 4 bases removed from V and 2 bases from J, the gap between germline ends came to 24 bases. This CDR3 region has 18 residues. CDR3 in amino acids: CASSPNRWGVRRAYEQYF. In nucleotides, the CDR3 is TGTGCCAGCAGCCCAAACCGGTGGGGGGTCCGGCGGGCCTACGAGCAGTACTTC.

The gene calls are TRBV19 and TRBJ2-5; perhaps TRBD1 as D (5 bases). Trimming shortened V by 1 base and J by 5 bases, and 14 bases separated the two germline ends. Germline lookup yields CDR1 LNHDA and CDR2 SQIVND (reference sequence). The CDR3 is 15 amino acids. The CDR3 reads CASSIVRAGFETQYF. CDR3 bases: TGTGCCAGTAGTATAGTACGGGCAGGGTTTGAGACCCAGTACTTC.

The chain combines TRBV6-5 with TRBJ2-6; D is ambiguous. The length of the CDR3 is 15 residues. Germline V gene sequence: CDR1 MNHEY, CDR2 SVGAGI. Trimming shortened V by 0 bases and J by 0 bases, and 3 bases separated the two germline ends. The CDR3 is CASSYSYSGANVLTF. The CDR3 region has the DNA TGTGCCAGCAGTTACTCGTACTCTGGGGCCAACGTCCTGACTTTC.

The chain recombines TRBV7-2 with TRBJ1-3; D not resolved. The CDR3 consists of 13 residues. In germline, CDR1 is SGHTA, CDR2 FQGNSA. With 3 bases removed from V and 0 bases from J, the gap between germline ends came to 3 bases. CDR3 loop: CASSFNSGNTIYF. In nucleotides, the CDR3 is TGTGCCAGCAGCTTCAACTCTGGAAACACCATATATTTT.